This T cell receptor beta chain was identified in a study of multiple sclerosis patients with progressive multifocal leukoencephalopathy. Study-wide findings and caveats: TRBV and TRBJ usage showed no common pattern when PML developed. Most PML patients had lower entropy, suggesting less diverse TRB repertoires.

The germline CDR1 and CDR2 sequences are MNHNY and SVGAGI (reference sequence). The CDR3 extends over 14 amino acids. The protocol was immunoSEQ multiplex PCR, while the TCRdb copy is restricted to in-frame clones and leaves out a portion. The sample holds around 25,000 clones, around 93% seen once. The sample's time point: 12 to 13 months of natalizumab therapy. Notes on this clone: Its antigen remains unidentified.

Sequencing used PBMCs, obtained from a patient treated with natalizumab. V gene TRBV6-6 combines with J gene TRBJ2-7; D is perhaps TRBD1 (6 bases). The receptor was isolated from a man aged 30 to 39 with multiple sclerosis. The CDR3 DNA follows: TGTGCCGGCAGTTTATCTACAGGGTACTACGAGCAGTACGTC. It translates to CAGSLSTGYYEQYV.